Listed here are 22 T cell receptor beta chains from one sample, sequenced in a study of cytomegalovirus exposure and HLA in healthy donors. Primers included in the PCR were 60 Vbeta and 13 Jbeta primers. The protocol was immunoSEQ multiplex PCR, while the TCRdb copy is restricted to in-frame clones and leaves out a portion. The repertoire holds 180,000 or so clones, with 78% as singletons. Sequencing was carried out using PBMCs. These receptors were taken from a female donor in good health and CMV-seronegative.

The chain has TRBV5-5 and TRBJ2-2, with a weak D call TRBD1 (6 bases). The CDR3 is 15 residues long. Trimming stripped 6 bases from V and 0 bases from J, with 12 bases between. From germline, CDR1 is SGHKS and CDR2 YYEKEE (reference sequence). The CDR3 nucleotides are TGTGCCAGCACAGGGGCTAACGCGAACACCGGGGAGCTGTTTTTT. Translation gives CASTGANANTGELFF.

The chain carries TRBV5-1 and TRBJ2-6; 8 bases fit TRBD1. Germline-derived CDR1 and CDR2 are SGHRS and YFSETQ. V was clipped by 1 base and J by 0 bases; unmatched bases: 6. CDR3 length: 18 residues. This chain's CDR3 is CASSLIAGGLSGANVLTF. The CDR3 DNA sequence: TGCGCCAGCAGCTTGATCGCAGGGGGCCTCTCTGGGGCCAACGTCCTGACTTTC.

The chain uses TRBV29-1 and TRBJ1-3; D uncertain. V dropped 6 bases and J dropped 0 bases, with 9 bases sitting between them. The CDR3 totals 13 residues. CDR1 is SQVTM and CDR2 is ANQGSEA in the germline V gene. CDR3 nucleotides: TGCAGCGTAGTGGTCAGCTCTGGAAACACCATATATTTT. Translation: CSVVVSSGNTIYF.

About this clone: The junction and the germline gene differ at one end; a read error may be behind it. The chain has TRBV7-9 and TRBJ2-7, with 7 bases aligning to TRBD1. The CDR3 runs to 14 residues. CDR1 and CDR2 (germline): SEHNR, FQNEAQ (reference sequence). The CDR3 region is CSSSRQGSKGEQYF. CDR3 DNA sequence: TGTTCCAGCAGCAGACAGGGTAGTAAGGGCGAGCAGTACTTC.

The count of this clone is one. The chain recombines TRBV18 with TRBJ2-7; perhaps TRBD2 as D (5 bases). V lost 3 bases to trimming and J lost 6 bases, with 15 bases between them. CDR1 and CDR2 (germline): KGHSH, LQKENI. The CDR3 runs 14 residues. CDR3 nucleotide sequence: TGTGCCAGCTCACCCACCGAGGGCCAGAGCGAGCAGTACTTC. Protein: CASSPTEGQSEQYF.

J is TRBJ1-2 and V is TRBV6-1; D not certain. Germline values: CDR1 MNHNS, CDR2 SASEGT. Between the trimmed V and J ends, which lost 8 bases and 3 bases, there was a span of 16 bases. The CDR3 length is 14 residues. In DNA, the CDR3 is TGTGCCAGCTTCCCTGGAGGGATGCACTATGGCTACACCTTC. Translating it yields CASFPGGMHYGYTF.

This chain uses TRBV5-4 with TRBJ2-7; possible D gene TRBD2, 6 bases. The CDR3 spans 15 residues. V dropped 3 bases and J dropped 7 bases, with 20 bases sitting between them. Germline V gene data show CDR1 as SGHNT and CDR2 as YYREEE (reference sequence). The CDR3 DNA follows: TGTGCCAGCAGCTATTTGGGGGGACGGGTCGGGGAGCAGTACTTC. Protein sequence: CASSYLGGRVGEQYF.

V usage is TRBV7-9 and J usage is TRBJ1-4; TRBD1 aligns across 7 bases. Germline V gene lookup returns CDR1 SEHNR and CDR2 FQNEAQ (reference sequence). The CDR3 is made up of 15 amino acids. Unmatched junction bases numbered 11, after V lost 6 bases and J lost 7 bases. The CDR3 loop reads CASSTGTVGAEKLFF. The CDR3 DNA sequence: TGTGCCAGCAGTACCGGGACAGTCGGGGCTGAAAAACTGTTTTTT.

This clone has just a few counts. The chain combines TRBV6-5 with TRBJ1-2; 8 positions match TRBD1. The V segment lost 0 bases and the J segment 4 bases; nucleotides outside the gene matches: 1. The CDR3 has 14 residues. Germline loops: CDR1 MNHEY, CDR2 SVGAGI. The CDR3 DNA reads TGTGCCAGCAGTTACTCGGGACAGGTCTATGGCTACACCTTC. Translated: CASSYSGQVYGYTF.

The V and J genes are TRBV19 and TRBJ1-2, with 8 bases aligning to TRBD1. Germline V gene data show CDR1 as LNHDA and CDR2 as SQIVND (reference sequence). CDR3 length: 14 residues. V was clipped by 11 bases and J by 5 bases; unmatched bases: 13. CDR3 sequence (DNA): TGTGCCTGCTACGGCCCGGGACAGGATTATGGCTACACCTTC. This gives the protein CACYGPGQDYGYTF.

CDR3 bases: TGTGCCAGTAGTAAACGGGAGTTGCGGTACAATGAGCAGTTCTTC. Protein product: CASSKRELRYNEQFF. The chain employs TRBV19 and TRBJ2-1, with D possibly matching TRBD2 (6 bases). V lost 4 bases to trimming and J lost 4 bases, with 14 bases between them. Germline lookup yields CDR1 LNHDA and CDR2 SQIVND (reference sequence). CDR3 length equals 15 residues.

The genes are TRBV9 and TRBJ2-3; D ambiguous. CDR1 is SGDLS and CDR2 is YYNGEE in the germline V gene. The CDR3 covers 16 residues. The V end lost 0 bases, the J end lost 1 base, and 12 bases lay between the germline ends. DNA for the CDR3: TGTGCCAGCAGCGTAGCAGGCGCCGCTGGCACAGATACGCAGTATTTT. This encodes CASSVAGAAGTDTQYF. The full variable domain, its missing parts supplied by reference TRBV9 and TRBJ2-3, is DSGVTQTPKHLITATGQRVTLRCSPRSGDLSVYWYQQSLDQGLQFLIQYYNGEERAKGNILERFSAQQFPDLHSELNLSSLELGDSALYFCASSVAGAAGTDTQYFGPGTRLTVL.

This clone is a singleton in its sample. J is TRBJ1-4 and V is TRBV2; D might be TRBD1 (5 bases). Germline V CDR1 and CDR2: SNHLY, FYNNEI. The CDR3 length is 15 residues. V lost 5 bases and J lost 6, with 16 bases in between. As DNA, the CDR3 is TGTGCCAGCAGTCCGGGGGAGCGCGGGGATGAAAAACTGTTTTTT. Protein sequence: CASSPGERGDEKLFF.

This chain's CDR3 is CASGLDDRAEQYF. The CDR3 DNA sequence: TGTGCTAGTGGTTTGGACGACAGGGCCGAGCAGTACTTC. V and J are TRBV12-5 and TRBJ2-7; TRBD1 aligns across 7 bases. The CDR3 consists of 13 residues. CDR1 is LGHNT, CDR2 FRNRAP, per germline. The V and J ends lost 1 base and 6 bases, in that order; junction bases with no gene match: 3.

V usage is TRBV7-9 and J usage is TRBJ1-1, with unresolved D. The V gene lost 2 bases and the J gene lost 9 bases, with 10 bases spanning the gap. The CDR3 runs 12 residues. Germline V gene lookup returns CDR1 SEHNR and CDR2 FQNEAQ (reference sequence). CDR3 residues: CASSLSTLKAFF. The CDR3 nucleotides are TGTGCCAGCAGCTTATCAACTCTTAAAGCTTTCTTT. The full variable domain, with the rest looked up from reference TRBV7-9 and TRBJ1-1, is DTGVSQNPRHKITKRGQNVTFRCDPISEHNRLYWYRQTLGQGPEFLTYFQNEAQLEKSRLLSDRFSAERPKGSFSTLEIQRTEQGDSAMYLCASSLSTLKAFFGQGTRLTVV.

The gene calls are TRBV6-1 and TRBJ2-1, with TRBD2 matching over 7 bases. The ends lost 7 bases at V and 2 bases at J; junction bases unmatched: 8. Germline lookup yields CDR1 MNHNS and CDR2 SASEGT. This CDR3 is 15 amino acids long. The CDR3 sequence: CASTERRGTYNEQFF. As DNA, the CDR3 is TGTGCCAGCACCGAAAGGCGGGGGACCTACAATGAGCAGTTCTTC.

V gene TRBV5-1 combines with J gene TRBJ2-7; 7 nucleotides agree with TRBD2. V lost 3 bases to trimming and J lost 1 base; unmatched junction nucleotides: 16. This CDR3 has 18 residues. Germline V gives CDR1 SGHRS, CDR2 YFSETQ. The CDR3 coding sequence is TGCGCCAGCAGCTCTTTTGGTGTTACTAGCGTAGCTTCCTACGAGCAGTACTTC. It yields the protein CASSSFGVTSVASYEQYF.

This clone was found once. The rearrangement links TRBV11-2 to TRBJ2-1; 9 positions agree with TRBD2. Trimming cost V 1 base and J 5 bases; bases outside gene matches: 9. The CDR3 spans 17 residues. The germline V gene has CDR1 SGHAT and CDR2 FQNNGV. The CDR3 nucleotides are TGTGCCAGCAGCTTAGCCGGGGGCGGGAGGGCCGACAATGAGCAGTTCTTC. This translates into CASSLAGGGRADNEQFF.

Only one count was recorded for this clone. The chain joins TRBV7-9 to TRBJ1-2; 9 nucleotides match TRBD1. Germline CDR1 is SEHNR and CDR2 is FQNEAQ (reference sequence). The CDR3 runs to 16 residues. V shed 2 bases and J 8 bases; nucleotides not matched to a gene: 12. The CDR3 nucleotides read TGTGCCAGCAGCTTATTTCCGTTACAGGGGGCGAGGGGCTACACCTTC. It codes for CASSLFPLQGARGYTF.

The chain combines TRBV28 with TRBJ2-3, with TRBD2 matching over 8 bases. CDR1 MDHEN and CDR2 SYDVKM come from the germline V gene. The V and J ends lost 5 bases and 4 bases, in that order; junction bases with no gene match: 14. The CDR3 consists of 17 residues. CDR3 sequence (DNA): TGTGCCAGCAGTAGAGGGGTCGGGGGGGACCCCCCAGATACGCAGTATTTT. Protein: CASSRGVGGDPPDTQYF. Complete variable domain (other parts from reference TRBV28 and TRBJ2-3): DVKVTQSSRYLVKRTGEKVFLECVQDMDHENMFWYRQDPGLGLRLIYFSYDVKMKEKGDIPEGYSVSREKKERFSLILESASTNQTSMYLCASSRGVGGDPPDTQYFGPGTRLTVL.

The chain links TRBV11-3 to TRBJ1-1; no clear D gene. CDR1 SGHNT and CDR2 YENEEA come from the germline V gene. The V end was cut by 5 bases, the J end by 3 bases, with 7 bases between. The CDR3 has 12 residues. The CDR3, as DNA: TGTGCCAGCAGCCCCCTCGACACTGAAGCTTTCTTT. This codes for CASSPLDTEAFF.

This clone was counted between two and nine times. V usage is TRBV6-6 and J usage is TRBJ2-1, with D possibly TRBD1 on 5 matching bases. The CDR3 consists of 15 residues. Germline loops: CDR1 MNHNY, CDR2 SVGAGI (reference sequence). V dropped 0 bases and J dropped 3 bases, with 9 bases sitting between them. The CDR3 coding sequence is TGTGCCAGCAGTTACTCACAGGTAAACTACAATGAGCAGTTCTTC. It encodes CASSYSQVNYNEQFF.